These 32 T cell receptor beta chains share one sample of origin, sequenced in a study of brain T cells in children with intractable seizures. Method: immunoSEQ multiplex PCR; TCRdb's copy keeps in-frame clones and lacks some. The repertoire includes roughly 110,000 clones, 90% to 95% of them detected once, and around 4% sits in the top ten. Sequenced here: peripheral blood, sampled at surgery. Receptors were obtained from a boy under two years old with hemimegalencephaly and intractable seizures.

This rearrangement joins TRBV4-1 to TRBJ2-1; TRBD1 matches 8 bases. V was clipped by 0 bases and J by 7 bases; unmatched bases: 8. This CDR3 is 16 amino acids long. Germline values: CDR1 MGHRA, CDR2 YSYEKL. CDR3 protein: CASSQEKWTGKNEQFF. CDR3 DNA sequence: TGCGCCAGCAGCCAAGAGAAGTGGACAGGGAAAAATGAGCAGTTCTTC.

The gene calls are TRBV5-1 and TRBJ2-1; D is uncertain. Trimming removed 3 bases at V and 13 bases at J, with 11 bases between. This CDR3 region has 11 residues. Germline lookup yields CDR1 SGHRS and CDR2 YFSETQ. The CDR3 loop reads CASSYMDHQFF. The CDR3 DNA reads TGCGCCAGCAGCTACATGGACCACCAGTTCTTC.

This chain joins TRBV11-3 and TRBJ2-5; D remains ambiguous. Looked up from germline, CDR1 is SGHNT and CDR2 is YENEEA. There are 12 residues in the CDR3. V lost 0 bases and J 4 bases, leaving 3 bases between the germline ends. The CDR3 sequence: CASSLERETQYF. CDR3 DNA: TGTGCCAGCAGCTTAGAGAGAGAGACCCAGTACTTC.

J is TRBJ2-1 and V is TRBV12-3 or TRBV12-4; tentative D call: TRBD2 (5 bases). The CDR3 has 11 amino acids. Trimming removed 1 base at V and 10 bases at J, with 5 bases between. The CDR3 here is CASSLEREQFF. Written as DNA, the CDR3 is TGTGCCAGCAGTTTAGAGCGGGAGCAGTTCTTC.

The chain joins TRBV7-2 to TRBJ2-3; possible D gene TRBD2, 6 bases. Germline V gene data show CDR1 as SGHTA and CDR2 as FQGNSA. This CDR3 has 15 residues. The germline V and J ends were trimmed by 5 bases and 0 bases, with 12 bases remaining between them. CDR3 DNA sequence: TGTGCCAGCAGCCGCCGGAGCGGGAGCACAGATACGCAGTATTTT. Translated: CASSRRSGSTDTQYF.

V gene TRBV28 combines with J gene TRBJ2-2; 8 positions match TRBD1. Trimming removed 5 bases from V and 4 bases from J; junction bases left unmatched: 6. CDR3 length: 15 residues. Germline CDR1 MDHEN, CDR2 SYDVKM. CDR3 loop: CASSPGQGRTGELFF. The CDR3 region has the DNA TGTGCCAGCAGTCCCGGACAGGGTCGCACCGGGGAGCTGTTTTTT.

This chain uses TRBV27 with TRBJ2-7; 9 bases match TRBD2. The CDR3 covers 16 residues. V lost 5 bases, J lost 3 bases, and 11 bases stayed unmatched. The germline V gene encodes CDR1 MNHEY and CDR2 SMNVEV (reference sequence). CDR3 protein: CASSPSIAGAGYEQYF. CDR3 sequence (DNA): TGTGCCAGCAGTCCCTCTATAGCGGGAGCGGGCTACGAGCAGTACTTC.

The J gene is TRBJ2-7, the V gene TRBV6-5, with 7 bases fitting TRBD2. The germline CDR1 and CDR2 sequences are MNHEY and SVGAGI. This CDR3 has 13 amino acids. V lost 2 bases, J lost 2 bases, and 0 bases stayed unmatched. The CDR3 loop reads CASSYGRAYEQYF. DNA for the CDR3: TGTGCCAGCAGTTACGGGAGGGCCTACGAGCAGTACTTC.

The chain couples TRBV27 to TRBJ1-1; tentative D call: TRBD1 (6 bases). The germline V gene has CDR1 MNHEY and CDR2 SMNVEV (reference sequence). This CDR3 has 15 residues. The ends were cut back, 6 bases at V and 6 bases at J, with 20 bases in the middle. This CDR3 reads CASSHNPGQYSEAFF. The CDR3 nucleotides are TGTGCCAGCAGCCACAACCCGGGACAATACTCTGAAGCTTTCTTT.

This sequence joins TRBV28 and TRBJ2-7, with 10 bases that match TRBD1. The germline gives CDR1 MDHEN, CDR2 SYDVKM. The CDR3 loop spans 14 amino acids. Unmatched junction bases numbered 11, after V lost 8 bases and J lost 7 bases. The CDR3 DNA sequence: TGTGCCAGCGACCGACAGGGGGCGATGAGGGAGCAGTACTTC. Translated: CASDRQGAMREQYF.

The J gene is TRBJ2-7, the V gene TRBV7-9, with 8 nucleotides matching TRBD1. CDR1 is SEHNR and CDR2 is FQNEAQ in the germline V gene (reference sequence). There are 15 residues in the CDR3. Germline trimming cut 3 bases from V and 2 bases from J; bases unmatched to any gene: 6. The CDR3 reads CASSFSRGPAYEQYF. In nucleotides, the CDR3 is TGTGCCAGCAGCTTTTCCAGGGGGCCGGCCTACGAGCAGTACTTC.

The rearrangement uses TRBV24-1 and TRBJ1-1; D not certain. Germline CDR1 reads KGHDR; CDR2 reads SFDVKD. The germline V and J ends were trimmed by 1 base and 9 bases, with 8 bases remaining between them. The CDR3 has 12 amino acids. CDR3 sequence reads: CATSDFGGKAFF. CDR3 coding DNA: TGTGCCACCAGTGATTTCGGAGGGAAAGCTTTCTTT.

The chain employs TRBV28 and TRBJ2-4, with 10 nucleotides matching TRBD2. The CDR3 runs 16 residues. Germline CDR1 MDHEN, CDR2 SYDVKM. V was clipped by 3 bases and J by 0 bases; unmatched bases: 2. The CDR3 loop is CASSFTSGVAKNIQYF. The DNA of the CDR3 is TGTGCCAGCAGTTTTACTAGCGGGGTAGCCAAAAACATTCAGTACTTC.

J is TRBJ2-7 and V is TRBV13; 7 nucleotides match TRBD2. The CDR3 contains 14 residues. V lost 1 base and J lost 2; bases outside the gene matches: 2. The V gene's germline CDR1 is PRHDT and CDR2 FYEKMQ (reference sequence). The DNA for the CDR3 is TGTGCCAGCAGCTTAGCGAGCGGGACCTACGAGCAGTACTTC. It is translated as CASSLASGTYEQYF. The variable domain in full, with the rest retrieved from reference TRBV13 and TRBJ2-7, is AAGVIQSPRHLIKEKRETATLKCYPIPRHDTVYWYQQGPGQDPQFLISFYEKMQSDKGSIPDRFSAQQFSDYHSELNMSSLELGDSALYFCASSLASGTYEQYFGPGTRLTVT.

V is TRBV29-1 and J is TRBJ2-6, with D tentatively TRBD1 (7 bases). Germline-derived CDR1 and CDR2 are SQVTM and ANQGSEA. V was cut by 7 bases and J by 3 bases, with 13 bases left in between. This CDR3 region has 14 residues. CDR3 in DNA: TGCAGCGCAGGGGGGATCGGTGGGGCCAACGTCCTGACTTTC. The encoded protein is CSAGGIGGANVLTF. Supplemented by reference TRBV29-1 and TRBJ2-6, the full variable domain reads SAVISQKPSRDICQRGTSLTIQCQVDSQVTMMFWYRQQPGQSLTLIATANQGSEATYESGFVIDKFPISRPNLTFSTLTVSNMSPEDSSIYLCSAGGIGGANVLTFGAGSRLTVL.

V usage is TRBV6-5 and J usage is TRBJ2-4, with 7 positions matching TRBD2. The CDR3 is made up of 15 amino acids. The germline V gene encodes CDR1 MNHEY and CDR2 SVGAGI. V lost 6 bases, J lost 1 base, and 6 bases stayed unmatched. The CDR3 DNA is TGTGCCAGCAGATGGGAGGGGTGGGCCAAAAACATTCAGTACTTC. Encoded protein: CASRWEGWAKNIQYF.

J is TRBJ1-3 and V is TRBV7-9; TRBD1 matches at 7 bases. The V gene's germline CDR1 is SEHNR and CDR2 FQNEAQ (reference sequence). The CDR3 is made up of 16 amino acids. With 5 bases clipped from V and 3 bases from J, the junction kept 10 bases outside the gene matches. For the CDR3, the DNA is TGTGCCAGCAGCCCCCAGGGGGTCTCGGGTGGAAACACCATATATTTT. Its protein is CASSPQGVSGGNTIYF.

J is TRBJ2-1 and V is TRBV27; 10 bases align to TRBD1. The CDR3 length is 14 residues. V gave up 5 bases and J gave up 6 bases; unmatched junction bases: 4. CDR1 is MNHEY, CDR2 SMNVEV, per germline (reference sequence). This chain's CDR3 is CASSARTGGNEQFF. CDR3 nucleotide sequence: TGTGCCAGCAGTGCGCGGACAGGGGGCAATGAGCAGTTCTTC.

The chain links TRBV24-1 to TRBJ2-5; D gene ambiguous. CDR3 length equals 12 residues. CDR1 and CDR2 from the germline V gene are KGHDR and SFDVKD. With 5 bases removed from V and 4 bases from J, the gap between germline ends came to 7 bases. The CDR3 DNA sequence: TGTGCCACCAGTGCCACACCAGAGACCCAGTACTTC. Protein: CATSATPETQYF.

The V call is TRBV5-5, the J call TRBJ2-2, with 12 bases that match TRBD2. J gave up 4 bases and V 4 bases, and 11 bases lay outside the gene matches. Germline V gene sequence: CDR1 SGHKS, CDR2 YYEKEE (reference sequence). This CDR3 has 18 amino acids. The CDR3 nucleotides read TGTGCCAGCAGCGGGGGGCTAGCGGGAGGGCCGGGCACCGGGGAGCTGTTTTTT. It yields the protein CASSGGLAGGPGTGELFF.

V is TRBV18 and J is TRBJ2-7; 7 nucleotides line up with TRBD1. V shed 0 bases, J shed 2 bases, and the junction held 7 bases outside the gene matches. The CDR3 extends over 16 amino acids. Germline values: CDR1 KGHSH, CDR2 LQKENI. DNA of the CDR3: TGTGCCAGCTCACCACCGGCGGGCCAGGGGGCCTACGAGCAGTACTTC. Translated: CASSPPAGQGAYEQYF.

The V and J genes are TRBV7-8 and TRBJ2-7; D may be TRBD2 (5 bases). Trimming shortened V by 4 bases and J by 6 bases, and 19 bases separated the two germline ends. This CDR3 contains 15 residues. Germline CDR1 reads SGHVS; CDR2 reads FQNEAQ. The CDR3, as DNA: TGTGCCAGCAGCTCCGGGATAAGGGCGATAGTCGAGCAGTACTTC. It translates to CASSSGIRAIVEQYF.

The rearrangement joins TRBV4-3 to TRBJ1-1; 8 positions match TRBD1. This CDR3 is built from 16 residues. Germline V CDR1 and CDR2: LGHNA, YSLEER. J gave up 0 bases and V 0 bases, and 3 bases lay outside the gene matches. CDR3 amino acids: CASSQDTGQVNTEAFF. As DNA, the CDR3 is TGCGCCAGCAGCCAAGATACGGGACAGGTGAACACTGAAGCTTTCTTT.

The chain employs TRBV7-2 and TRBJ2-3; D is unclear. The CDR3 sequence is 15 residues long. Between the trimmed V and J ends, which lost 6 bases and 2 bases, there was a span of 15 bases. Germline CDR1 is SGHTA and CDR2 is FQGNSA. The CDR3 DNA reads as TGTGCCAGCAGGAGTAGGCAGGTTATCACAGATACGCAGTATTTT. It encodes CASRSRQVITDTQYF.

The chain combines TRBV2 with TRBJ2-5, with D perhaps TRBD1 (6 bases). Trimming stripped 4 bases from V and 6 bases from J, with 12 bases between. The germline V gene has CDR1 SNHLY and CDR2 FYNNEI. The CDR3 is made up of 13 amino acids. The CDR3 DNA is TGTGCCAGCAGTGTTGAGGGGGAAAAGACCCAGTACTTC. Its protein product is CASSVEGEKTQYF.

The V gene is TRBV12-3 or TRBV12-4, the J gene TRBJ2-1, with D tentatively TRBD1 or TRBD2 (5 bases each). The CDR3 length is 13 residues. V lost 3 bases and J lost 6, with 9 bases in between. CDR3 DNA: TGTGCCAGCAGTTTTGGGGGATCCAATGAGCAGTTCTTC. It translates to CASSFGGSNEQFF.

The V and J genes are TRBV13 and TRBJ2-3, with D perhaps matching TRBD1 (5 bases). Germline CDR1 is PRHDT and CDR2 is FYEKMQ (reference sequence). V was cut by 2 bases and J by 11 bases, with 20 bases left in between. This CDR3 has 15 amino acids. The CDR3 region has the DNA TGTGCCAGCAGCTTATGGGGCAGCTTGGACGGAGTGCAGTATTTT. Amino acids: CASSLWGSLDGVQYF.

J is TRBJ2-7 and V is TRBV27, with a possible D match to TRBD1 (5 bases). V lost 2 bases, J lost 0 bases, and 5 bases lay in between. From germline, CDR1 is MNHEY and CDR2 SMNVEV (reference sequence). CDR3 length: 13 residues. The CDR3 DNA sequence: TGTGCCAGCAGTTTAGGACACTCCTACGAGCAGTACTTC. This translates into CASSLGHSYEQYF.

The rearrangement joins TRBV4-1 to TRBJ2-1; D may be TRBD1 (6 bases). Germline V gene data show CDR1 as MGHRA and CDR2 as YSYEKL. The ends were cut back, 1 base at V and 6 bases at J, with 19 bases in the middle. The CDR3 runs 17 residues. This CDR3 reads CASSQGGPVPPLNEQFF. CDR3 DNA: TGCGCCAGCAGCCAAGGGGGGCCAGTACCCCCCCTCAATGAGCAGTTCTTC.

The chain joins TRBV9 to TRBJ2-3, with D possibly matching TRBD2 (6 bases). The CDR3 loop spans 12 amino acids. The V gene's germline CDR1 is SGDLS and CDR2 YYNGEE. Trimming stripped 1 base from V and 8 bases from J, with 8 bases between. The CDR3 loop is CASSVTAGTQYF. The CDR3 DNA reads as TGTGCCAGCAGCGTAACAGCGGGTACGCAGTATTTT.

This chain connects TRBV5-4 to TRBJ2-3; D unresolved. CDR1 is SGHNT and CDR2 is YYREEE in the germline V gene (reference sequence). Trimming shortened V by 7 bases and J by 2 bases, and 11 bases separated the two germline ends. The CDR3 has 13 residues. CDR3 DNA: TGTGCCAGCTCGTCTTACGACACAGATACGCAGTATTTT. It encodes CASSSYDTDTQYF. The complete variable domain, with remaining parts taken from reference TRBV5-4 and TRBJ2-3, reads ETGVTQSPTHLIKTRGQQVTLRCSSQSGHNTVSWYQQALGQGPQFIFQYYREEENGRGNFPPRFSGLQFPNYSSELNVNALELDDSALYLCASSSYDTDTQYFGPGTRLTVL.

The rearrangement joins TRBV24-1 to TRBJ2-2; 9 bases are shared with TRBD1. The CDR3 has 13 residues. V shed 10 bases, J shed 4 bases, and the junction held 3 bases outside the gene matches. From germline, CDR1 is KGHDR and CDR2 SFDVKD. The CDR3 coding sequence is TGTGCCACAGGGACAGGGTCCACCGGGGAGCTGTTTTTT. Protein sequence: CATGTGSTGELFF.